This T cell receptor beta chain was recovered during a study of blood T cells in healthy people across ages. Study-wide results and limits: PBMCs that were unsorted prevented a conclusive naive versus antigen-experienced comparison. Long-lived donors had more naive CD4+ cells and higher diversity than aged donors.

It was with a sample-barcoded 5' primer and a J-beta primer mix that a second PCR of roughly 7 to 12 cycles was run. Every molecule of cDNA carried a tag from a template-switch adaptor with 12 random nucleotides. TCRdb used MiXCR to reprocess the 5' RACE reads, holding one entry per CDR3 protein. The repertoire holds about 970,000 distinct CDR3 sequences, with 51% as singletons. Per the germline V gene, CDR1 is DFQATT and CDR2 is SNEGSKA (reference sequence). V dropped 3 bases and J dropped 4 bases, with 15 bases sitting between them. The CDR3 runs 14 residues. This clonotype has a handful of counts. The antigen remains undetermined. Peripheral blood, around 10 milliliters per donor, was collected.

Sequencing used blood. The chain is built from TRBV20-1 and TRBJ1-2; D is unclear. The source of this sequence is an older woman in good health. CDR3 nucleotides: TGCAGTGCTAGGGCCCCTGGGGTTAGCTATGGCTACACCTTC. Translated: CSARAPGVSYGYTF.